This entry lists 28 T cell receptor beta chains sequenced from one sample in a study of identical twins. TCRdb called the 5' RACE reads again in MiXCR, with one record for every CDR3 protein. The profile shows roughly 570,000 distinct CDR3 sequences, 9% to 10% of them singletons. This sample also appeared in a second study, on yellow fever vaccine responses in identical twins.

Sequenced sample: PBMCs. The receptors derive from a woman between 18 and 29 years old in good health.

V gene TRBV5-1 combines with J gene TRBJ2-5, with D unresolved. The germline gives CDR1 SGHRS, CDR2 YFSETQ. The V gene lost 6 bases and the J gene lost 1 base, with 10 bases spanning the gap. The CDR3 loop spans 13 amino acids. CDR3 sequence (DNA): TGCGCCAGCACTACGAACAGCCAAGAGACCCAGTACTTC. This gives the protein CASTTNSQETQYF.

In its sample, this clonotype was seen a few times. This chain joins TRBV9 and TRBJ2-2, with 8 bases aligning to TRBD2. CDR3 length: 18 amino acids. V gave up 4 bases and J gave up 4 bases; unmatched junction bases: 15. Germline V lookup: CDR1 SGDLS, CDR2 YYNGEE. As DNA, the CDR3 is TGTGCCAGCAGCCAGGGTCGGGCTAGCGGGCGTCGCACCGGGGAGCTGTTTTTT. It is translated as CASSQGRASGRRTGELFF. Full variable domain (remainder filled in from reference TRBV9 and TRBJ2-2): DSGVTQTPKHLITATGQRVTLRCSPRSGDLSVYWYQQSLDQGLQFLIQYYNGEERAKGNILERFSAQQFPDLHSELNLSSLELGDSALYFCASSQGRASGRRTGELFFGEGSRLTVL.

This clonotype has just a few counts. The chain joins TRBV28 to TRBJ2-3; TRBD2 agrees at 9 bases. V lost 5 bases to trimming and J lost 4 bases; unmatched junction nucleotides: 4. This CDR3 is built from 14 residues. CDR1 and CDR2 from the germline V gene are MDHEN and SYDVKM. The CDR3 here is CASSHGTSPDTQYF. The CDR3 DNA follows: TGTGCCAGCAGTCACGGGACTAGCCCAGATACGCAGTATTTT.

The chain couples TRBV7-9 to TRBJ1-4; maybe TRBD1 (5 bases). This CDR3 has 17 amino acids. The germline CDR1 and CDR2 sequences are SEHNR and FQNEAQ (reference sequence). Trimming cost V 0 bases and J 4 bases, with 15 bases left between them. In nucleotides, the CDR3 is TGTGCCAGCAGCTTAGCGGCGCGGGGCCGTAATAATGAAAAACTGTTTTTT. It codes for CASSLAARGRNNEKLFF.

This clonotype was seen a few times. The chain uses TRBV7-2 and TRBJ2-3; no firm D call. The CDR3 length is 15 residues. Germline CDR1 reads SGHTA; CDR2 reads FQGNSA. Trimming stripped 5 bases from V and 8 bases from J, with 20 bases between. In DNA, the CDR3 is TGTGCCAGCAGCCCCGGTGGCGGCCCCTATGCTACGCAGTATTTT. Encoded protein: CASSPGGGPYATQYF. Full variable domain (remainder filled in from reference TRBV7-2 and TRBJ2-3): GAGVSQSPSNKVTEKGKDVELRCDPISGHTALYWYRQSLGQGLEFLIYFQGNSAPDKSGLPSDRFSAERTGGSVSTLTIQRTQQEDSAVYLCASSPGGGPYATQYFGPGTRLTVL.

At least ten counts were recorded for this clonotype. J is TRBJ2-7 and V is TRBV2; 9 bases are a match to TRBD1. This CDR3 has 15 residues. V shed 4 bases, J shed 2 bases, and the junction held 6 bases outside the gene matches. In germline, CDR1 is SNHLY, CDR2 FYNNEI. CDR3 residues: CASSVYRDRAYEQYF. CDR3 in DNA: TGTGCCAGCAGTGTGTACCGGGACAGGGCCTACGAGCAGTACTTC.

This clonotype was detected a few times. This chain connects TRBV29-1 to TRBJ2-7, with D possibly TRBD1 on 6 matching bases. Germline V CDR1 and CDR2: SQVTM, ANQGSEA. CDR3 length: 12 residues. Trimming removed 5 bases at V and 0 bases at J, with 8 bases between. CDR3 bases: TGCAGCGTTCGGGACACCTCCTACGAGCAGTACTTC. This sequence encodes CSVRDTSYEQYF.

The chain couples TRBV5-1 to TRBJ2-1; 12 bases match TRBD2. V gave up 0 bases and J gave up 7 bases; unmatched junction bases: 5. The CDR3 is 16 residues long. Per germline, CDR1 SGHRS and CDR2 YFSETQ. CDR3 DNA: TGCGCCAGCAGCTTGGTAGGGACTAGCGGGTTGAATGAGCAGTTCTTC. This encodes CASSLVGTSGLNEQFF.

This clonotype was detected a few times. DNA of the CDR3: TGTGCCAGCAGCTTAGCGTGGGACTCGAGCGCTTTCTTT. The encoded protein is CASSLAWDSSAFF. This rearrangement joins TRBV7-9 to TRBJ1-1; weak D call: TRBD1 (5 bases). V lost 0 bases and J lost 11, with 13 bases in between. The CDR3 spans 13 residues. Looked up from germline, CDR1 is SEHNR and CDR2 is FQNEAQ (reference sequence). The variable domain in full, completed from reference TRBV7-9 and TRBJ1-1, reads DTGVSQNPRHKITKRGQNVTFRCDPISEHNRLYWYRQTLGQGPEFLTYFQNEAQLEKSRLLSDRFSAERPKGSFSTLEIQRTEQGDSAMYLCASSLAWDSSAFFGQGTRLTVV.

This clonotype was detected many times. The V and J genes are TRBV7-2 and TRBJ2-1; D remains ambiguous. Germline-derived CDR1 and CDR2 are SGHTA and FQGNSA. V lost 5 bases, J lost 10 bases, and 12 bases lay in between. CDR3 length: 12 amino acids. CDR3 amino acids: CASSRAVREQFF. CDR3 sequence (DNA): TGTGCCAGCAGCCGCGCAGTGCGGGAGCAGTTCTTC.

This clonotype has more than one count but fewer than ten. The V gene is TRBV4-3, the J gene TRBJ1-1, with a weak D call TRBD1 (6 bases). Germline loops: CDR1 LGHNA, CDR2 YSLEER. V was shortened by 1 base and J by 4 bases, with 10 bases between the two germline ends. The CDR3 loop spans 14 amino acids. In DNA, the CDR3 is TGCGCCAGCAGCCAAGCGGCAGGGGTCACTGAAGCTTTCTTT. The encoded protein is CASSQAAGVTEAFF.

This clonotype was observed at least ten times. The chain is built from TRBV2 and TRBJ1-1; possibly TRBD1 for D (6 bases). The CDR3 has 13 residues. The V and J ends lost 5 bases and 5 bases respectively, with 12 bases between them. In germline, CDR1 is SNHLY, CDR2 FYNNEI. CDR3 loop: CASSTGTPTEAFF. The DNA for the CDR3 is TGTGCCAGCAGTACCGGGACACCAACTGAAGCTTTCTTT.

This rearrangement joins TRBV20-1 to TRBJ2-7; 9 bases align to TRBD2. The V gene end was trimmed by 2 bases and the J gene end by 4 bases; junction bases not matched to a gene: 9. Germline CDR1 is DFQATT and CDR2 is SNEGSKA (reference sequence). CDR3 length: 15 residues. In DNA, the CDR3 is TGCAGTGCTAGACCCCATGGCGCGGGAGGGTACGAGCAGTACTTC. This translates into CSARPHGAGGYEQYF.

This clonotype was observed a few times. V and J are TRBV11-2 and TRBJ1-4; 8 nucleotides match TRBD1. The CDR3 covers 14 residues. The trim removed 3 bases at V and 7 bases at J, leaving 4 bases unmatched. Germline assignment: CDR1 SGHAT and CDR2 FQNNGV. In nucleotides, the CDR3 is TGTGCCAGCAGCTTTGAGACAGGGGCTGAAAAACTGTTTTTT. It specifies CASSFETGAEKLFF.

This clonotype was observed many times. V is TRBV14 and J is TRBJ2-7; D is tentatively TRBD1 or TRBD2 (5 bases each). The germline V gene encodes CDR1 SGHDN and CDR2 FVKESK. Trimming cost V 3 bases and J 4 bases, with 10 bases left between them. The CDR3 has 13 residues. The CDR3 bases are TGTGCCAGCAGCCAGCTGGGGGAGTACGAGCAGTACTTC. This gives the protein CASSQLGEYEQYF.

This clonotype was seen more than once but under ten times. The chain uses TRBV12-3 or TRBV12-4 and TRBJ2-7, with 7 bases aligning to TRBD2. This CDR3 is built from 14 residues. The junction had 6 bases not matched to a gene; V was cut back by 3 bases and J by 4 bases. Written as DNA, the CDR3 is TGTGCCAGCAGTTTCATGGGAGGGGTTTACGAGCAGTACTTC. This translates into CASSFMGGVYEQYF.

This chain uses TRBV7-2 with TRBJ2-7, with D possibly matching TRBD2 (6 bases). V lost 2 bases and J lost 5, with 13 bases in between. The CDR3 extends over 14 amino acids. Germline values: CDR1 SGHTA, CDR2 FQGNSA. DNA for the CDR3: TGTGCCAGCAGCTTATGGTACGGGAGTGACGAGCAGTACTTC. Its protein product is CASSLWYGSDEQYF. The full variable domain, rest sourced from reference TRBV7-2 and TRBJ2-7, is GAGVSQSPSNKVTEKGKDVELRCDPISGHTALYWYRQSLGQGLEFLIYFQGNSAPDKSGLPSDRFSAERTGGSVSTLTIQRTQQEDSAVYLCASSLWYGSDEQYFGPGTRLTVT.

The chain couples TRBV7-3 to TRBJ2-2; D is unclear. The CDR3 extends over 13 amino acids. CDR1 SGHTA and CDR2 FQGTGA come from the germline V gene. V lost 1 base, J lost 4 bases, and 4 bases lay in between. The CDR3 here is CASSLKSTGELFF. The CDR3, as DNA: TGTGCCAGCAGCTTAAAGAGCACCGGGGAGCTGTTTTTT.

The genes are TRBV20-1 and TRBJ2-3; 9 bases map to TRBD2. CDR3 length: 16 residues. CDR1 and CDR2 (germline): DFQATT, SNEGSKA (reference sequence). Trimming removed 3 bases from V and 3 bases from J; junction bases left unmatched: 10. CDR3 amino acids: CSASRLAEKVTDTQYF. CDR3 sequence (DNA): TGCAGTGCTAGCAGACTAGCGGAGAAGGTTACAGATACGCAGTATTTT.

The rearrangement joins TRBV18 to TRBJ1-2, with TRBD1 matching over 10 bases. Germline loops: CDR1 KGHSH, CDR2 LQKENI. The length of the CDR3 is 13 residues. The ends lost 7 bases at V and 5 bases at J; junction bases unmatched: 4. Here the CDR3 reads CASYPGQGYGYTF. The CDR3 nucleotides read TGTGCCAGCTATCCGGGACAGGGGTATGGCTACACCTTC. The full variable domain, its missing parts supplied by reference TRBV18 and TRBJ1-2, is NAGVMQNPRHLVRRRGQEARLRCSPMKGHSHVYWYRQLPEEGLKFMVYLQKENIIDESGMPKERFSAEFPKEGPSILRIQQVVRGDSAAYFCASYPGQGYGYTFGSGTRLTVV.

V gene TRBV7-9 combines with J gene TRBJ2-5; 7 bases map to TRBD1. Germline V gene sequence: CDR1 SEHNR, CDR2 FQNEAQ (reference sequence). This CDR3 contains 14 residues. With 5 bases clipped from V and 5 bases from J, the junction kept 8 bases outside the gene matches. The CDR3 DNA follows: TGTGCCAGCAGCAGGGAGAGGGGGCTGGAGACCCAGTACTTC. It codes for CASSRERGLETQYF.

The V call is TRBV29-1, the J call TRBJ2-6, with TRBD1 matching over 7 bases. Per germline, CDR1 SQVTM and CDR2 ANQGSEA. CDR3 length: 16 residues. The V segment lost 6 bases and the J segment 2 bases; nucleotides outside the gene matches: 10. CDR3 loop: CSVEDRRLTGANVLTF. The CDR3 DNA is TGCAGCGTGGAGGACAGGCGACTGACTGGGGCCAACGTCCTGACTTTC.

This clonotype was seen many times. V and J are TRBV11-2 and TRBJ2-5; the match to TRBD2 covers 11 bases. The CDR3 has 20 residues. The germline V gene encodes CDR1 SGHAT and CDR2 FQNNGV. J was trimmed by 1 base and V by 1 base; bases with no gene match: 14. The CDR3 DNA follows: TGTGCCAGCAGCTTAGGAATCCCCAGACTAGCGGGACTGAGCCAAGAGACCCAGTACTTC. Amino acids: CASSLGIPRLAGLSQETQYF. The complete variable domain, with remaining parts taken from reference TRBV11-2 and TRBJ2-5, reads EAGVAQSPRYKIIEKRQSVAFWCNPISGHATLYWYQQILGQGPKLLIQFQNNGVVDDSQLPKDRFSAERLKGVDSTLKIQPAKLEDSAVYLCASSLGIPRLAGLSQETQYFGPGTRLLVL.

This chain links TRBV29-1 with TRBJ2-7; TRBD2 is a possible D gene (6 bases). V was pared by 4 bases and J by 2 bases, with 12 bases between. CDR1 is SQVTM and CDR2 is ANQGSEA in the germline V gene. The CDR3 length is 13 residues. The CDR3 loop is CSVVAGPTYEQYF. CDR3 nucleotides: TGCAGCGTTGTTGCGGGGCCGACCTACGAGCAGTACTTC.

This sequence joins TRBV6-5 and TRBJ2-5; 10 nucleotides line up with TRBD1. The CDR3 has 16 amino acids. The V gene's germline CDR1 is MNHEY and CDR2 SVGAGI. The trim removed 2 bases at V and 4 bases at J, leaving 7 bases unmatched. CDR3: CASSYPRTGGRETQYF. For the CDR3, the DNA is TGTGCCAGCAGTTACCCGAGGACAGGGGGTAGAGAGACCCAGTACTTC.

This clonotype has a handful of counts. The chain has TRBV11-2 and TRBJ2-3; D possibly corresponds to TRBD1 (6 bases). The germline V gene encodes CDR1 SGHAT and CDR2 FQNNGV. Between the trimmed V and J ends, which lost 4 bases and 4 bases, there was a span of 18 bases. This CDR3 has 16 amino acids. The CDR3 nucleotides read TGTGCCAGCAGCTCCCTACAGGGAAGAGGAGCAGATACGCAGTATTTT. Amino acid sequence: CASSSLQGRGADTQYF.

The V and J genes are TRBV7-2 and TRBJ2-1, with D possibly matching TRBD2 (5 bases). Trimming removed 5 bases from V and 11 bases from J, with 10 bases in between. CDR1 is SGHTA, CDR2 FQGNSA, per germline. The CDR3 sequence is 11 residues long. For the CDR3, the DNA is TGTGCCAGCAGCGATACTAGGAAGCAGTTCTTC. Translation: CASSDTRKQFF.

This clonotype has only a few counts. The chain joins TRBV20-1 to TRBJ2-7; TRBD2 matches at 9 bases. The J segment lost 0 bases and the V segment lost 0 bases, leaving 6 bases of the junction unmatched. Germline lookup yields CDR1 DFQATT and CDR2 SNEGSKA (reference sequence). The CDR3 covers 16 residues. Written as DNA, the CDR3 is TGCAGTGCTAGAGATCAGGCTAGCGGGGACTCCTACGAGCAGTACTTC. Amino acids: CSARDQASGDSYEQYF.